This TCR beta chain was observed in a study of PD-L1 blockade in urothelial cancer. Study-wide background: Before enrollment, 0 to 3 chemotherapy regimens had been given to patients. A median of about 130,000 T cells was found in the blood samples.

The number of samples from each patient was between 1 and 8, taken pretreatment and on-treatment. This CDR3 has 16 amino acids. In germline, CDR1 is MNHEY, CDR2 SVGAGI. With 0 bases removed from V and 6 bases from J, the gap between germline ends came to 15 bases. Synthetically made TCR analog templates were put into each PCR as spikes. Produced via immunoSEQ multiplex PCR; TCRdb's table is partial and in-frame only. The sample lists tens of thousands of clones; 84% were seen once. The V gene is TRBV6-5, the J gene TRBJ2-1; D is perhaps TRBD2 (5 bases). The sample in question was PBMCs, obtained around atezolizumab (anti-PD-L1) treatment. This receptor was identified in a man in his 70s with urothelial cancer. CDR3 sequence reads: CASSYSKGGLPNEQFF. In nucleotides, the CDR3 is TGTGCCAGCAGTTACTCGAAGGGCGGACTTCCCAATGAGCAGTTCTTC.